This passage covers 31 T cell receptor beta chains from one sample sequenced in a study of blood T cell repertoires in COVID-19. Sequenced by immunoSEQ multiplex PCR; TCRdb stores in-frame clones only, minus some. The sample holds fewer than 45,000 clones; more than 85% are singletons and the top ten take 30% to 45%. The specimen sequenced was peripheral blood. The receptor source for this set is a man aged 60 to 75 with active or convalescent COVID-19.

The CDR3: CASSVASGRDTQYF. DNA of the CDR3: TGTGCCAGCAGCGTAGCAAGCGGGAGAGATACGCAGTATTTT. The chain employs TRBV9 and TRBJ2-3; TRBD2 agrees at 8 bases. V gave up 0 bases and J gave up 5 bases; unmatched junction bases: 2. The length of the CDR3 is 14 residues. Germline loops: CDR1 SGDLS, CDR2 YYNGEE.

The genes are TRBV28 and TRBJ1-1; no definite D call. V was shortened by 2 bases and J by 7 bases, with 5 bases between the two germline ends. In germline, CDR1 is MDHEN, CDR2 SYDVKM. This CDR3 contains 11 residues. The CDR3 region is CASSLEVEAFF. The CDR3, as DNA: TGTGCCAGCAGTTTAGAGGTTGAAGCTTTCTTT.

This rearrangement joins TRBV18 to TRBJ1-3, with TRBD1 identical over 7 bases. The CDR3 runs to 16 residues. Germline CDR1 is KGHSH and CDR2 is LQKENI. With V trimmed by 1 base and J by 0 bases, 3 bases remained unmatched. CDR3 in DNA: TGTGCCAGCTCACCACAGACAGGGAGCTCTGGAAACACCATATATTTT. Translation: CASSPQTGSSGNTIYF. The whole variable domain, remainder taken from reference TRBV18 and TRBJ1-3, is NAGVMQNPRHLVRRRGQEARLRCSPMKGHSHVYWYRQLPEEGLKFMVYLQKENIIDESGMPKERFSAEFPKEGPSILRIQQVVRGDSAAYFCASSPQTGSSGNTIYFGEGSWLTVV.

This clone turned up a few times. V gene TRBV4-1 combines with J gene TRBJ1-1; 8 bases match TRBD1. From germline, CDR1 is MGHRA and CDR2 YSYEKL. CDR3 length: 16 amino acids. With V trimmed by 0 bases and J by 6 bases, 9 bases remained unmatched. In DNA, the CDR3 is TGCGCCAGCAGCCAAGATTGGGCAGGGGGCTTCGCTGAAGCTTTCTTT. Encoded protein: CASSQDWAGGFAEAFF.

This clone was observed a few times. The CDR3 region has the DNA TGTGCCAGCAGCGATCGGGACTCTAACACCGGGGAGCTGTTTTTT. Protein: CASSDRDSNTGELFF. This chain links TRBV3-1 (or the pseudogene TRBV3-2) with TRBJ2-2; D is possibly TRBD2 (6 bases). V lost 5 bases to trimming and J lost 2 bases, with 12 bases between them. Germline V gives CDR1 LGHDT, CDR2 YNNKEL (reference sequence). CDR3 size: 15 residues.

CDR3 bases: TGTGCCAGCAGTCGGAACAGGGTTACTGAAGCTTTCTTT. It translates to CASSRNRVTEAFF. The V gene is TRBV6-5, the J gene TRBJ1-1; the D gene is possibly TRBD1 (6 bases). Trimming pared 5 bases from V and 5 bases from J, leaving 12 bases between. This CDR3 has 13 amino acids. Germline assignment: CDR1 MNHEY and CDR2 SVGAGI.

In DNA, the CDR3 is TGTGCCAGCAGCTTTACGACTAGCGGGAGCTCAGATACGCAGTATTTT. Translating it yields CASSFTTSGSSDTQYF. The genes are TRBV7-9 and TRBJ2-3; 12 positions match TRBD2. The length of the CDR3 is 16 residues. With 3 bases clipped from V and 4 bases from J, the junction kept 5 bases outside the gene matches. Germline values: CDR1 SEHNR, CDR2 FQNEAQ (reference sequence).

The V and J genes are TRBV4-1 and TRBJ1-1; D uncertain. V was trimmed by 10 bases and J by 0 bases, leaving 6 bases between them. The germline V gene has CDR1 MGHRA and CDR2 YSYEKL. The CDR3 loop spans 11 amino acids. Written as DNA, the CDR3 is TGCGCCACAGGCATGAACACTGAAGCTTTCTTT. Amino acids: CATGMNTEAFF.

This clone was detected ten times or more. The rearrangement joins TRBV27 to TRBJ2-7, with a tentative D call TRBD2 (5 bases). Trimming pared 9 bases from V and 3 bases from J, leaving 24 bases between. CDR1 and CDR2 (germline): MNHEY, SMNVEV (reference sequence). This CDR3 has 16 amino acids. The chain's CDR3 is CASRSRGGSDNYEQYF. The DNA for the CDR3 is TGTGCCAGTCGATCTCGGGGTGGGTCCGATAACTACGAGCAGTACTTC.

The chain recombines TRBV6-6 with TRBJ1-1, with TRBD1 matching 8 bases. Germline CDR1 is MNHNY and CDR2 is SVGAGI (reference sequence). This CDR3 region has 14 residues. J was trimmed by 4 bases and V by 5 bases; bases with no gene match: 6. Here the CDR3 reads CASSPRGLSTEAFF. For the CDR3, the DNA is TGTGCCAGCAGTCCCAGGGGGCTGAGCACTGAAGCTTTCTTT.

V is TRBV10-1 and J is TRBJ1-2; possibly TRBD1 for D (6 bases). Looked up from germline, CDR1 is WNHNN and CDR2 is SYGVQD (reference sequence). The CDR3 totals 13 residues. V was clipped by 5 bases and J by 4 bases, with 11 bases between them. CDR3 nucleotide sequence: TGCGCCAGCAGTCCGGGACAAAGCTATGGCTACACCTTC. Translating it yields CASSPGQSYGYTF.

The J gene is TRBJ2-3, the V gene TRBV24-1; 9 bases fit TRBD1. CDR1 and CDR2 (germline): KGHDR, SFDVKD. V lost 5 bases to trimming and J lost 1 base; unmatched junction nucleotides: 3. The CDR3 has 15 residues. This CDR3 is CATSARDRGTDTQYF. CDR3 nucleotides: TGTGCCACCAGTGCTCGGGACAGGGGCACAGATACGCAGTATTTT.

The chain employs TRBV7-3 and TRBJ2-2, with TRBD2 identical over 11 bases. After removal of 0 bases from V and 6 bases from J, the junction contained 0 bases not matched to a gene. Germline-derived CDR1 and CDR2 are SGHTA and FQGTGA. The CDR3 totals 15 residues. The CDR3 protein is CASSLTGLAAGELFF. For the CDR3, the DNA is TGTGCCAGCAGCTTAACGGGACTAGCGGCCGGGGAGCTGTTTTTT.

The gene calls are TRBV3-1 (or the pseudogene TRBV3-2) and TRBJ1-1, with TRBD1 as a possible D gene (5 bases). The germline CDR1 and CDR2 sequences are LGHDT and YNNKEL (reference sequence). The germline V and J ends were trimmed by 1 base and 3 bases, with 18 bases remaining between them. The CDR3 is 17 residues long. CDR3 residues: CASSQGAPCREDTEAFF. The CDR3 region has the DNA TGTGCCAGCAGCCAAGGGGCCCCGTGCAGGGAGGACACTGAAGCTTTCTTT.

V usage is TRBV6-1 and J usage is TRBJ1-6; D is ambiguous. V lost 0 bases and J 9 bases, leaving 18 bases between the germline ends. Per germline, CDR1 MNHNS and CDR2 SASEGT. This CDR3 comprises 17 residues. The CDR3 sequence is CASSEATDFLLGSPLHF. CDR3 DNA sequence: TGTGCCAGCAGTGAAGCCACGGATTTTCTTCTAGGTTCACCCCTCCACTTT.

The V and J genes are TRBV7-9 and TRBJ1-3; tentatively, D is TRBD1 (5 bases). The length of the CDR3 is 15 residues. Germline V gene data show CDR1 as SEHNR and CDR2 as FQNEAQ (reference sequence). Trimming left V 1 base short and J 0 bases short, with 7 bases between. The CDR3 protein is CASSLGQGSGNTIYF. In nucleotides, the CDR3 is TGTGCCAGCAGCTTAGGTCAGGGCTCTGGAAACACCATATATTTT.

CDR3 in amino acids: CASSAPLGQGNSPLHF. CDR3 nucleotides: TGTGCCAGCAGTGCCCCCCTGGGACAGGGGAATTCACCCCTCCACTTT. This rearrangement joins TRBV28 to TRBJ1-6; 10 bases fit TRBD1. The CDR3 covers 16 residues. V lost 5 bases and J lost 7; bases outside the gene matches: 8. The V gene's germline CDR1 is MDHEN and CDR2 SYDVKM.

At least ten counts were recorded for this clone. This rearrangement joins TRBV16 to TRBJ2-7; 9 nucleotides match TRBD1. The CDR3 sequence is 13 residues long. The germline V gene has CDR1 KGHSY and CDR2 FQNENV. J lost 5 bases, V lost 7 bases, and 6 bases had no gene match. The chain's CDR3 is CASTRDRVHEQYF. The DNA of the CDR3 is TGTGCCAGCACCCGGGACAGGGTCCACGAGCAGTACTTC.

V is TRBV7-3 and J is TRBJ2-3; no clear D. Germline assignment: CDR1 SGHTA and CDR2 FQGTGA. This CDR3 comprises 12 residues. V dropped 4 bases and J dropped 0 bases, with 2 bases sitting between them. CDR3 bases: TGTGCCAGCAGCTCTAGCACAGATACGCAGTATTTT. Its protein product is CASSSSTDTQYF.

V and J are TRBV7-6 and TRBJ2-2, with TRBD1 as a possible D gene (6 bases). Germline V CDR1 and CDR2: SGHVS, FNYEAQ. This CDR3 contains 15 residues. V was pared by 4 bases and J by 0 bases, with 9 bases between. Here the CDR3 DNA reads TGTGCCAGCAGCTCCGCAGGGGCGAACACCGGGGAGCTGTTTTTT. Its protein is CASSSAGANTGELFF. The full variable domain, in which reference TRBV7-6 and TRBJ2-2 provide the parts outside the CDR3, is GAGVSQSPRYKVTKRGQDVALRCDPISGHVSLYWYRQALGQGPEFLTYFNYEAQQDKSGLPNDRFSAERPEGSISTLTIQRTEQRDSAMYRCASSSAGANTGELFFGEGSRLTVL.

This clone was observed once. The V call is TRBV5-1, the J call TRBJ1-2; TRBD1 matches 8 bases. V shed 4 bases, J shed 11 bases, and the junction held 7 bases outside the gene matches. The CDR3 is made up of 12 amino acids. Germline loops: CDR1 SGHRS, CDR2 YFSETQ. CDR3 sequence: CASSLTDRGYTF. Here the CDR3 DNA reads TGCGCCAGCAGCCTTACTGACAGGGGTTACACCTTC.

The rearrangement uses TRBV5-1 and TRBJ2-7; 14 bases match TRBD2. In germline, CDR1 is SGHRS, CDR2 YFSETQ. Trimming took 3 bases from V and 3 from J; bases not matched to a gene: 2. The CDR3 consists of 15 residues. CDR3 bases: TGCGCCAGCAGCTGGGGGACTAGCGGGAGCTACGAGCAGTACTTC. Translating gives CASSWGTSGSYEQYF.

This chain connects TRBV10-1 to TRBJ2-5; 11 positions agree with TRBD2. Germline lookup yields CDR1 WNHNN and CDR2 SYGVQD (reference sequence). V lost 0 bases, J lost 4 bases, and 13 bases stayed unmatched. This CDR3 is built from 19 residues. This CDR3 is CASSESSTSGGDLGETQYF. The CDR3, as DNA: TGCGCCAGCAGTGAGTCGTCTACTAGCGGGGGTGACCTCGGAGAGACCCAGTACTTC.

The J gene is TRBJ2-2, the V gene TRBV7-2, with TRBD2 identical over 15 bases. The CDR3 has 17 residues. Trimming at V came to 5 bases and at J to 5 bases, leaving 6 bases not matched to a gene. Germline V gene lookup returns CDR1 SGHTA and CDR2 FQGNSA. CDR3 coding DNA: TGTGCCAGCAGCCGGACTAGCGGGGGGGAAGTGACCGGGGAGCTGTTTTTT. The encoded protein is CASSRTSGGEVTGELFF. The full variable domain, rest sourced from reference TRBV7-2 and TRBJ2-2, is GAGVSQSPSNKVTEKGKDVELRCDPISGHTALYWYRQSLGQGLEFLIYFQGNSAPDKSGLPSDRFSAERTGGSVSTLTIQRTQQEDSAVYLCASSRTSGGEVTGELFFGEGSRLTVL.

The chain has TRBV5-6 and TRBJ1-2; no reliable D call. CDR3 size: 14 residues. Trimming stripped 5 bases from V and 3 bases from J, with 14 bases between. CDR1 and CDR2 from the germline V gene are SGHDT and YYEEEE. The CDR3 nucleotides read TGTGCCAGCAGGGTTTTGGGAGGAGACTATGGCTACACCTTC. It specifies CASRVLGGDYGYTF.

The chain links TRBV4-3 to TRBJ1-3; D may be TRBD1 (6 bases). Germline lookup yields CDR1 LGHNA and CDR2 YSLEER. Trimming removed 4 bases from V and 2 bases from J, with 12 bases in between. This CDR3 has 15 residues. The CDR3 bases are TGCGCCAGCAGCCCAAGAGGGACACCTGGAAACACCATATATTTT. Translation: CASSPRGTPGNTIYF.

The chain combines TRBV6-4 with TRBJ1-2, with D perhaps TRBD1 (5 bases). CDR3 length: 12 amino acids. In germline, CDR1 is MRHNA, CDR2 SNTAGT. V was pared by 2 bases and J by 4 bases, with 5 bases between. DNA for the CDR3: TGTGCCAGCAGTGACAGGGGCTATGGCTACACCTTC. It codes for CASSDRGYGYTF.

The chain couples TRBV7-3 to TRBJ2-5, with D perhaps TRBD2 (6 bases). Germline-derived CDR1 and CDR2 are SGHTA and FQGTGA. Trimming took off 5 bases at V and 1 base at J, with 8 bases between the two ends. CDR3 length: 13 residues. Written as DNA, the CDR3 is TGTGCCAGCAGCCGCGGGGTCCAAGAGACCCAGTACTTC. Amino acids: CASSRGVQETQYF.

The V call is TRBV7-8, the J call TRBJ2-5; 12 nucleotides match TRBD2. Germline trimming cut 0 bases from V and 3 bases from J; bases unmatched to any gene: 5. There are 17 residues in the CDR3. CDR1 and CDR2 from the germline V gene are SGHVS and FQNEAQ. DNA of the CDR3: TGTGCCAGCAGCTTAGCATTAGGACTAGCGGGGAAAGAGACCCAGTACTTC. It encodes CASSLALGLAGKETQYF.

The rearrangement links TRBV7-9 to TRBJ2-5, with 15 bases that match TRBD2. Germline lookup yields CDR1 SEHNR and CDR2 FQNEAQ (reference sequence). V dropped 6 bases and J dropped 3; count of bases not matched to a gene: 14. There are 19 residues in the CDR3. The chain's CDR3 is CASSSGLAGGPGAEETQYF. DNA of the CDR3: TGTGCCAGCAGTTCCGGACTAGCGGGAGGGCCGGGCGCCGAAGAGACCCAGTACTTC.

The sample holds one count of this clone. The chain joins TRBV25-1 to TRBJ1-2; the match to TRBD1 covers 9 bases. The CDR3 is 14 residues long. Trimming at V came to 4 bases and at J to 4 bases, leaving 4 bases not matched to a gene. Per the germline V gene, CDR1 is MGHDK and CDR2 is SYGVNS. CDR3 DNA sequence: TGTGCCAGCAGTGGACCGGGACAGGGCTATGGCTACACCTTC. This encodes CASSGPGQGYGYTF.